The rows below give T cell receptor beta chains drawn from one sample of a study of blood T cell repertoires in COVID-19. Assay: immunoSEQ multiplex PCR; the TCRdb copy retains only in-frame clones and omits some. Here the sample spans approximately 74,000 clones, 60% to 85% being singletons. The specimen sequenced was peripheral blood. These receptors all come from a man between 60 and 70 years old with acute or convalescent COVID-19. The CDR3 runs from the conserved cysteine through the conserved F or W. D genes are given only for firm matches. For some rows the clone size is stated as once, few or many, or as a class when expanded; others skip it.

cdr3_aa cdr3_nt d_call j_call v_call clone_size
CASSAFGQNTEAFF TGTGCCAGCAGTGCTTTTGGGCAGAACACTGAAGCTTTCTTT . TRBJ1-1 TRBV27 .
CASSLGDLPGNTIYF TGTGCCAGCAGCTTAGGGGACTTACCTGGAAACACCATATATTTT . TRBJ1-3 TRBV7-9 few
CASSFRDRNQPQHF TGTGCCAGCAGCTTTCGGGACAGAAATCAGCCCCAGCATTTT TRBD1 TRBJ1-5 TRBV7-9 once
CAWTRWGGQREKLFF TGTGCCTGGACCAGGTGGGGGGGGCAACGGGAAAAACTGTTTTTT . TRBJ1-4 TRBV30 few
CASSFRQGRNQPQHF TGTGCCAGCAGTTTTCGACAGGGGCGCAATCAGCCCCAGCATTTT TRBD1 TRBJ1-5 TRBV27 .
CASSFGQGGSEAFF TGTGCTAGCAGCTTCGGACAGGGAGGATCTGAAGCTTTCTTT TRBD1 TRBJ1-1 TRBV7-7 .
CASSRTGIYGYTF TGCGCCAGCAGCCGGACAGGGATCTATGGCTACACCTTC TRBD1 TRBJ1-2 TRBV4-3 .
CASSLRALSGPYNEQFF TGTGCCAGCAGTTTAAGAGCGTTGTCAGGGCCTTACAATGAGCAGTTCTTC . TRBJ2-1 TRBV27 .
CASSQDLGFVAGDTGELFF TGTGCCAGCAGCCAAGATTTGGGTTTCGTTGCGGGGGACACCGGGGAGCTGTTTTTT TRBD2 TRBJ2-2 TRBV4-2 once
CASSQEGLGGYEQYF TGTGCCAGCAGCCAAGAGGGTCTAGGAGGCTACGAGCAGTACTTC . TRBJ2-7 TRBV3-1/TRBV3-2 .
CASSYSWTSGGLYNEQFF TGTGCCAGCAGTTACTCGTGGACTAGCGGGGGGCTATACAATGAGCAGTTCTTC TRBD2 TRBJ2-1 TRBV6-2/TRBV6-3 .
CASSRAPQGLTEAFF TGCGCCAGCAGCCGAGCCCCCCAGGGTCTAACTGAAGCTTTCTTT . TRBJ1-1 TRBV4-1 .
CASSRRDYGYTF TGTGCCAGCAGCCGCCGGGACTATGGCTACACCTTC . TRBJ1-2 TRBV7-9 .
CASSRAGANTGELFF TGCGCCAGCAGCCGGGCGGGGGCGAACACCGGGGAGCTGTTTTTT TRBD2 TRBJ2-2 TRBV4-3 .
CASSQSTGTYYEQYF TGCGCCAGCAGCCAATCTACCGGGACATACTACGAGCAGTACTTC . TRBJ2-7 TRBV4-3 .
CATSDPTGGENTGELFF TGTGCCACCAGTGACCCCACAGGGGGCGAGAACACCGGGGAGCTGTTTTTT TRBD1 TRBJ2-2 TRBV24-1 .
CASSSSGTASNQPQHF TGTGCCAGCAGCTCTAGCGGGACAGCTAGCAATCAGCCCCAGCATTTT TRBD1 TRBJ1-5 TRBV6-2/TRBV6-3 .
CASSSFASSGGYEQYF TGTGCCAGTAGTTCCTTTGCCAGTTCGGGAGGGTACGAGCAGTACTTC TRBD2 TRBJ2-7 TRBV19 .
CASSRGAGRGPYNEQFF TGTGCCAGCAGCCGAGGGGCGGGGAGAGGACCCTACAATGAGCAGTTCTTC . TRBJ2-1 TRBV6-4 .
CASSQPDREGYGYTF TGTGCCAGCAGCCAACCGGACAGGGAAGGCTATGGCTACACCTTC TRBD1 TRBJ1-2 TRBV7-9 once
CASSLSGESQPQHF TGTGCCAGCAGTTTGTCAGGGGAGAGTCAGCCCCAGCATTTT . TRBJ1-5 TRBV6-2/TRBV6-3 .
CASTLTSGGFDTQYF TGTGCCAGCACCCTCACTAGCGGGGGGTTTGATACGCAGTATTTT TRBD2 TRBJ2-3 TRBV5-5 .
CASSHTDRGYVEPYEQYF TGTGCCAGCAGCCATACGGACAGGGGGTATGTTGAGCCCTACGAGCAGTACTTC . TRBJ2-7 TRBV21-1 .
CATSETTGGGYGYTF TGTGCCACCAGTGAAACGACAGGGGGCGGCTATGGCTACACCTTC TRBD1 TRBJ1-2 TRBV24-1 .
CASSASIRTSFPDEQFF TGTGCCAGCAGTGCCTCAATCAGGACTAGCTTTCCTGATGAGCAGTTCTTC TRBD2 TRBJ2-1 TRBV25-1 .
CASSQPGLQGVNTEAFF TGTGCCAGCTCGCAACCGGGACTCCAAGGGGTGAACACTGAAGCTTTCTTT . TRBJ1-1 TRBV18 .
CATSRDPPGTDTQYF TGTGCCACCAGCAGAGATCCTCCCGGCACAGATACGCAGTATTTT . TRBJ2-3 TRBV15 .
CASRRDSVGNSPLHF TGTGCCAGCAGACGGGACAGCGTGGGGAATTCACCCCTCCACTTT TRBD1 TRBJ1-6 TRBV7-8 few